This T cell receptor beta chain stems from a study of Ad26.COV2.S vaccination and SARS-CoV-2 variants. Profiled with immunoSEQ multiplex PCR; TCRdb holds only in-frame clones, not every one. The sample holds about 420,000 clones, approximately 88% seen once. Treatment indicated: around 19 received Ad26.COV2.S at low or high dose, single or two shots; roughly 5 received placebo; per-sample allocation not given. Day 63 after the first vaccine or placebo injection was the time point for sampling. This vaccine is an Ad26 vector that expresses the Wuhan-strain SARS-CoV-2 spike. A remark on this clone: The antigen remains unidentified.

Whole-study findings and limits: Substantial breadth was reportedly displayed by spike-specific CD8+ and CD4+ T cell responses after vaccination. Vaccine and placebo recipients had similar non-spike TCR breadth.

The origin of this receptor is a person aged 18 to 59 who received the Ad26.COV2.S COVID-19 vaccine or a placebo. Sequencing used peripheral blood, obtained in a trial of Ad26.COV2.S vaccine versus placebo.

The CDR3 bases are TGTGCCAGCAGCGTAGGTGGGACTAGCGTTGATGAGCAGTTCTTC. This encodes CASSVGGTSVDEQFF. V usage is TRBV9 and J usage is TRBJ2-1; the match to TRBD2 covers 10 bases. The V and J ends lost 0 bases and 8 bases, in that order; junction bases with no gene match: 5. The CDR3 extends over 15 amino acids. Germline V gene data show CDR1 as SGDLS and CDR2 as YYNGEE.